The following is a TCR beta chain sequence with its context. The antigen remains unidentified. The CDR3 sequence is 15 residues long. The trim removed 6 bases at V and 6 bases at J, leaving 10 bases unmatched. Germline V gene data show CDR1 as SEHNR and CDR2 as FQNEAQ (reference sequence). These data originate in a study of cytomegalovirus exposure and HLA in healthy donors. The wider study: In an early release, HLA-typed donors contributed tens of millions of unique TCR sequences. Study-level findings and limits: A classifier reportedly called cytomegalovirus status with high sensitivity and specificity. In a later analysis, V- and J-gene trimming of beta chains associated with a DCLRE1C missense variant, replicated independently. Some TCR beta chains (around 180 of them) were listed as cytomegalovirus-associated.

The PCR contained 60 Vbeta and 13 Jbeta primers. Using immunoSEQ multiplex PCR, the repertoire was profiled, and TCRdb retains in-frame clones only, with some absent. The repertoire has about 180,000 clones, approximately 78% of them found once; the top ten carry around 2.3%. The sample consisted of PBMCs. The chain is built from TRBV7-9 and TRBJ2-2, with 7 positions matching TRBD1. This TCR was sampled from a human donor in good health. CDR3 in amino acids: CASRTTGKDAGELFF. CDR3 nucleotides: TGTGCCAGCAGGACGACAGGGAAGGATGCCGGGGAGCTGTTTTTT. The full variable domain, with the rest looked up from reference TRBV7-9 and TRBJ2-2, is DTGVSQNPRHKITKRGQNVTFRCDPISEHNRLYWYRQTLGQGPEFLTYFQNEAQLEKSRLLSDRFSAERPKGSFSTLEIQRTEQGDSAMYLCASRTTGKDAGELFFGEGSRLTVL.